The rows below give T cell receptor beta chains drawn from one sample of a study of monozygotic twins with cystic fibrosis. Method: immunoSEQ multiplex PCR; TCRdb's copy keeps in-frame clones and lacks some. The sample records tens of thousands of clones, 85% to 95% being singletons. The sequenced material came from blood. Receptor source: a girl between 2 and 10 years old with cystic fibrosis. The CDR3 runs from the conserved cysteine through the conserved F or W. D genes are given only for firm matches. Not all rows give a size; the values are once, few, many and, for expanded clones, a class.

J | size | V | D | DNA | CDR3
TRBJ2-3 | NA | TRBV11-3 | NA | TGTGCCAGCAGCTTCGGTGACGATGACACAGATACGCAGTATTTT | CASSFGDDDTDTQYF
TRBJ1-1 | once | TRBV6-5 | NA | TGTGCCACCTCCATGTACGCCGAGTGGGGTGAAGCTTTCTTT | CATSMYAEWGEAFF
TRBJ2-2 | NA | TRBV2 | TRBD1 | TGTTCGACAGGGGACGCCACCGGGGAGCTGTTTTTT | CSTGDATGELFF
TRBJ1-2 | NA | TRBV6-5 | NA | TGTGCCAGCAGACGAGGGGCTGGCTACACCTTC | CASRRGAGYTF
TRBJ2-5 | once | TRBV18 | NA | TGTGCCAGCTCACCAATCTCAGATTTGCAAGAGACCCAGTACTTC | CASSPISDLQETQYF
TRBJ2-5 | NA | TRBV5-8 | NA | TGTGCCAGCAGCCCCCGGGTGGACCAAGAGACCCAGTACTTC | CASSPRVDQETQYF
TRBJ2-5 | NA | TRBV10-1 | NA | TGCGCCAGCAGCCCCGGGCAGAAAGAGACCCAGTACTTC | CASSPGQKETQYF
TRBJ2-7 | NA | TRBV15 | NA | TGTGCCACCAGCACAACTCTGGACAGCCCGTATACCTACGAGCAGTACTTC | CATSTTLDSPYTYEQYF
TRBJ1-2 | NA | TRBV15 | NA | TGTGCCACCAGCAGGACAGGCCCTACGCATGGCTACACCTTC | CATSRTGPTHGYTF
TRBJ1-2 | NA | TRBV30 | NA | TGTGCCTGGAGTCCCTCTGTAGATGGCTACACCTTC | CAWSPSVDGYTF
TRBJ1-2 | NA | TRBV2 | TRBD1 | TGTGCCAGCAGATGGACAGGGGGTTGGTATGGCTACACCTTC | CASRWTGGWYGYTF
TRBJ2-7 | NA | TRBV5-1 | TRBD1 | TGCGCCAGCAGCTCCGGGACAGCCAACTACGAGCAGTACTTC | CASSSGTANYEQYF
TRBJ2-3 | NA | TRBV5-4 | NA | TGTGCCAGCAGCTTGGATCCGGCACCTAGCACAGATACGCAGTATTTT | CASSLDPAPSTDTQYF
TRBJ2-3 | NA | TRBV4-1 | TRBD2 | TGCGCCAGCAGCCAAGATCGGGGGGGCCCTTATACGCAGTATTTT | CASSQDRGGPYTQYF
TRBJ1-6 | NA | TRBV5-6 | NA | TGTGCCAGCAGCTCCACCGGGGCCAATAATTCACCCCTCCACTTT | CASSSTGANNSPLHF
TRBJ2-7 | NA | TRBV7-2 | TRBD2 | TGTGCCAGCAGCTTAGAGGGACTAGCGGGGGGGCCCTCCTACGAGCAGTACTTC | CASSLEGLAGGPSYEQYF
TRBJ2-7 | NA | TRBV30 | NA | TGTGCCTGGAGCGCGACAGTCCCCTACGAGCAGTACTTC | CAWSATVPYEQYF
TRBJ2-1 | NA | TRBV6-1 | TRBD2 | TGTGCCAGCGGGACTAGCGGGGGGGGTAACAATGAGCAGTTCTTC | CASGTSGGGNNEQFF
TRBJ1-6 | NA | TRBV29-1 | TRBD1 | TGCAGCGTAGCGGGACAGCCTTCACCCCTCCACTTT | CSVAGQPSPLHF
TRBJ1-1 | NA | TRBV6-5 | NA | TGTGCCAGCAGTTACTTCCTACTTGAGTCCTGGACTGAAGCTTTCTTT | CASSYFLLESWTEAFF
TRBJ2-5 | once | TRBV28 | NA | TGTGCCAGCAGGCAACCCCAGGGGTTTCTAGAGACCCAGTACTTC | CASRQPQGFLETQYF
TRBJ2-5 | NA | TRBV11-3 | TRBD1 | TGTGCCAGCAGCTTCGGACAGGGTATGGGAGAAGAGACCCAGTACTTC | CASSFGQGMGEETQYF
TRBJ1-1 | NA | TRBV20-1 | NA | TGCAGTGCGAGGAGTAACACTGAAGCTTTCTTT | CSARSNTEAFF
TRBJ1-5 | NA | TRBV30 | NA | TGTGCCTGGAGTCACCTGGACTCGAATCAGCCCCAGCATTTT | CAWSHLDSNQPQHF
TRBJ2-2 | NA | TRBV6-5 | NA | TGTGCCAGCAGTTACGACGGGACTTTCTTCACCGGGGAGCTGTTTTTT | CASSYDGTFFTGELFF
TRBJ1-2 | NA | TRBV6-5 | NA | TGTGCCAGCTGGAATGATGGCTACACCTTC | CASWNDGYTF
TRBJ1-3 | NA | TRBV5-6 | NA | TGTGCCAGCAGCAAGGGAAGGGGGACAAACACCATATATTTT | CASSKGRGTNTIYF
TRBJ2-5 | NA | TRBV7-2 | NA | TGTGCCAGCAGCTCCCAGGGCGGAGCGGGAGAGACCCAGTACTTC | CASSSQGGAGETQYF
TRBJ1-5 | NA | TRBV10-2 | NA | NA | CASRAGHNQPQHF
TRBJ1-6 | NA | TRBV15 | NA | TGTGCCACCAGCAAGGGGAGCTCCTATAATTCACCCCTCCACTTT | CATSKGSSYNSPLHF
TRBJ1-5 | NA | TRBV5-1 | TRBD1 | TGCGCCAGCAGCTTGGGGTCGGGGACAGGGGGTTATAGCAATCAGCCCCAGCATTTT | CASSLGSGTGGYSNQPQHF
TRBJ1-1 | NA | TRBV6-1 | NA | TGTGCCAGCAGTGAGTTTACAGCTTTCTTT | CASSEFTAFF
TRBJ2-5 | NA | TRBV7-9 | TRBD2 | TGTGCCAGCAGCCCGACTAGCGGGCAAGAGACCCAGTACTTC | CASSPTSGQETQYF
TRBJ2-5 | NA | TRBV6-5 | NA | TGTGCCAGCAGTAAGGGTGCCGGCTTAGCTGGGACCCAGTACTTC | CASSKGAGLAGTQYF
TRBJ2-1 | NA | TRBV29-1 | TRBD2 | TGCAGCGCCAATGGCCTAGCGGTCGGTGAGCAGTTCTTC | CSANGLAVGEQFF
TRBJ1-2 | NA | TRBV2 | NA | TGTGCCAGCAGGGGGCTTGGCTTCCGACAAGGTCACGATGGCTACACCTTC | CASRGLGFRQGHDGYTF
TRBJ1-1 | NA | TRBV9 | NA | TGTGCCAGCAGCGTAGGGGTTGTCGGCACTGAAGCTTTCTTT | CASSVGVVGTEAFF
TRBJ1-4 | NA | TRBV5-1 | NA | TGCGCCAGCAGCTTGCGGGGTGGGAATGAAAAACTGTTTTTT | CASSLRGGNEKLFF
TRBJ1-6 | NA | TRBV6-1 | NA | TGTGCCAGCAGTGAATATTGGGATGGTAATTCACCCCTCCACTTT | CASSEYWDGNSPLHF
TRBJ1-1 | NA | TRBV27 | NA | TGTGCCAGCAGCTCACCGGCGGGTTACACTGAAGCTTTCTTT | CASSSPAGYTEAFF
TRBJ1-1 | NA | TRBV5-6 | NA | TGTGCCAGCAGCTTCAGTTACACTGAAGCTTTCTTT | CASSFSYTEAFF
TRBJ2-7 | NA | TRBV27 | NA | TGTGCCAGCAGTCGGAGTCATTCCTACGAGCAGTACTTC | CASSRSHSYEQYF
TRBJ1-5 | NA | TRBV28 | NA | TGTGCCAGCAGTCTGGACAGAGCGAGCAATCAGCCCCAGCATTTT | CASSLDRASNQPQHF
TRBJ2-5 | NA | TRBV7-9 | NA | TGTGCCAGCAGCTTAGGCTGGATACAAGAGACCCAGTACTTC | CASSLGWIQETQYF
TRBJ1-5 | NA | TRBV19 | NA | TGTGCCAGTAGAGCCAGGGCGACAGATTACAATCAGCCCCAGCATTTT | CASRARATDYNQPQHF